This T cell receptor (beta chain) stems from a study of cytomegalovirus exposure and HLA in healthy donors (dated 2017 in TCRdb). At the level of the whole study: A later analysis indicated that the 120 validation repertoires were generated on the platform also employed for the 670 or so repertoires of the first cohort. Besides the first cohort of some 670 subjects, a separate validation cohort made up of over 95 different subjects was used. The study was designed to test whether signatures of past pathogen exposure could be identified by cataloging public T cell receptors. To predict cytomegalovirus infection status, the study combined high-throughput TCR immunosequencing, statistical association of individual TCRs with disease status, and machine learning.

The receptor library was made with the immunoSEQ multiplex PCR assay. In the original analysis: To diagnose cytomegalovirus status from the catalog of TCR beta chain sequences, a statistical classification framework was built. The source is immuneACCESS, and TCRdb retained only in-frame sequences with V and J called. Part of the clones is not carried over; for the studies checked, unresolved V genes explain less than half of this, and the remainder is unexplained. The V and J calls and the clone size are those of that table, but D and trimming were determined from the DNA. This sample has approximately 82,000 clones in its table, and 90% to 95% of those were observed once. Roughly 0.62% of the sample belongs to the ten largest clones. Overall results and qualifications from the work: In the study, some 160 TCR beta chains were listed as associated with cytomegalovirus. In a later analysis, TCRs clustered in the first cohort were found to also tend to co-occur in the roughly 120 validation repertoires, with approximately 95% of cluster scores above 0. In vitro tests confirmed that three of the cytomegalovirus-associated TCR beta chains recognize cytomegalovirus antigens. The authors suggested that the approach could potentially be generalized to other disease states and immunological phenotypes. A later analysis lacked HLA typing for the validation cohort, so it scored co-occurrence in that cohort across all 120 repertoires. The classifier was reported to diagnose cytomegalovirus status with high specificity and sensitivity in both the original cohort and the validation cohort. Most TCR sequences were observed very rarely across donors, whereas some public TCRs were present in many individuals.

About this clone: The antigen this receptor binds is unknown. No quality values exist for individual bases; no much larger clone is one base distant.

The donors were included in the validation cohort of some 110 subjects, a group kept apart from the approximately 700-subject first cohort. The CDR3, cysteine through phenylalanine, is 16 amino acids long. The CDR3 DNA has 48 bases and is translated from base 1. After removal of 4 bases from V and 5 bases from J, the junction retains 14 bases not matched to a gene. CDR1 SEHNR and CDR2 FQNEAQ are derived from the germline V gene (reference sequence). Sequencing used PBMCs. Recombination connected TRBV7-9 to TRBJ2-7; TRBD1 agrees with 7 junctional bases. The receptor was derived from a man younger than 30 in good health and CMV-seronegative. This receptor has the CDR3 CASSWPYNDRENEQYF. The sequenced DNA is TGTGCCAGCAGCTGGCCCTACAACGACAGGGAAAACGAGCAGTACTTC. Outside the CDR3, residues come from the reference TRBV7-9 and TRBJ2-7 proteins, so the full variable domain is: DTGVSQNPRHKITKRGQNVTFRCDPISEHNRLYWYRQTLGQGPEFLTYFQNEAQLEKSRLLSDRFSAERPKGSFSTLEIQRTEQGDSAMYLCASSWPYNDRENEQYFGPGTRLTVT.